This passage covers 8 T cell receptor beta chains from one sample sequenced in a study of OX40 agonist ivuxolimab in advanced cancers. Libraries were prepared through the immunoSEQ multiplex PCR assay. TCRdb provides this immuneACCESS table in a form limited to in-frame rearrangements. Some clones are lacking; in checked studies, under half of them reflect an unresolved V gene, and why the rest are absent is not known. This sample comprises fewer than 40,000 clones, more than 70% of them detected only once. The ten largest clones represent about 0.89% of the sample. The sequences come from CD4+ or CD8+ T cells sorted from blood, collected in a trial of the OX40 agonist ivuxolimab. These receptors were obtained from an adult with an advanced solid tumor such as melanoma, head and neck, liver or kidney cancer.

The genes are TRBV4-3 and TRBJ1-2; possibly TRBD1 for D (5 bases). CDR1 LGHNA and CDR2 YSLEER come from the germline V gene. The CDR3 totals 15 residues. The ends were cut back, 0 bases at V and 7 bases at J, with 15 bases in the middle. CDR3 region: CASSQDRAGSSGYTF. CDR3 sequence (DNA): TGCGCCAGCAGCCAAGATCGGGCAGGGTCGAGTGGCTACACCTTC.

V gene TRBV15 combines with J gene TRBJ2-1; D gene uncertain. CDR3 size: 15 residues. CDR1 and CDR2 (germline): LNHNV, YYDKDF (reference sequence). The V end was cut by 0 bases, the J end by 4 bases, with 10 bases between. The chain's CDR3 is CATSRDRGSYNEQFF. CDR3 nucleotides: TGTGCCACCAGCAGAGATCGTGGTTCGTACAATGAGCAGTTCTTC.

This chain connects TRBV4-1 to TRBJ2-3, with D perhaps matching TRBD2 (5 bases). Trimming stripped 4 bases from V and 1 base from J, with 12 bases between. Germline CDR1 is MGHRA and CDR2 is YSYEKL. CDR3 size: 15 residues. The CDR3 here is CASSPSGGGTDTQYF. In DNA, the CDR3 is TGCGCCAGCAGCCCGTCAGGAGGCGGCACAGATACGCAGTATTTT.

This clone came up once. The V call is TRBV10-1, the J call TRBJ1-2; D remains unclear. CDR3 length: 14 residues. V shed 2 bases and J shed 4 bases, with 11 bases lying between them. Germline values: CDR1 WNHNN, CDR2 SYGVQD (reference sequence). The CDR3 loop is CASSERVPPYGYTF. In DNA, the CDR3 is TGCGCCAGCAGTGAGAGGGTACCTCCCTATGGCTACACCTTC.

J is TRBJ1-2 and V is TRBV5-1; possibly TRBD1 for D (6 bases). CDR1 and CDR2 from the germline V gene are SGHRS and YFSETQ. Trimming stripped 2 bases from V and 0 bases from J, with 20 bases between. CDR3 length: 18 residues. CDR3 nucleotide sequence: TGCGCCAGCAGCTTCACAGAACGAGGGGGTCCGGCTAACTATGGCTACACCTTC. As protein: CASSFTERGGPANYGYTF.

The chain has TRBV11-2 and TRBJ1-5; the D gene is possibly TRBD1 (5 bases). This CDR3 spans 15 amino acids. Germline V CDR1 and CDR2: SGHAT, FQNNGV. V was cut by 1 base and J by 7 bases, with 14 bases left in between. The CDR3 bases are TGTGCCAGCAGCTTAGGCGTGGGGGTGATGCAGCCCCAGCATTTT. Protein sequence: CASSLGVGVMQPQHF.

This clone was seen a few times. This chain links TRBV11-2 with TRBJ2-7; 8 bases fit TRBD2. V shed 1 base, J shed 9 bases, and the junction held 20 bases outside the gene matches. Germline CDR1 is SGHAT and CDR2 is FQNNGV. The CDR3 has 18 amino acids. This CDR3 reads CASSLGVGAGAHATGQYF. The CDR3 DNA follows: TGTGCCAGCAGCTTAGGGGTCGGAGCGGGAGCACACGCCACTGGGCAGTACTTC.

This chain joins TRBV5-8 and TRBJ1-4; 7 bases match TRBD1. In germline, CDR1 is SGHTS, CDR2 YDEGEE. The V gene end was trimmed by 4 bases and the J gene end by 10 bases; junction bases not matched to a gene: 10. The length of the CDR3 is 14 residues. CDR3 residues: CASSTGQKGGKLFF. The CDR3 DNA sequence: TGTGCCAGCAGCACGGGACAGAAGGGAGGAAAACTGTTTTTT. Together with reference TRBV5-8 and TRBJ1-4, the CDR3 gives the full variable domain: EAGVTQSPTHLIKTRGQQATLRCSPISGHTSVYWYQQALGLGLQFLLWYDEGEERNRGNFPPRFSGRQFPNYSSELNVNALELEDSALYLCASSTGQKGGKLFFGSGTQLSVL.